The 2 T cell receptor beta chains reported below all come from one sample, sequenced in a study of blood T cell repertoires in COVID-19. Data came from immunoSEQ multiplex PCR; TCRdb stores just in-frame clones and leaves some out. In the table there are some 120,000 clones, about 77% of which are singletons. Sample: peripheral blood. Receptors were obtained from an older man with acute or convalescent COVID-19.

This clone has a handful of counts. This chain links TRBV9 with TRBJ2-3; the D gene is possibly TRBD1 (5 bases). Germline CDR1 SGDLS, CDR2 YYNGEE. CDR3 length: 15 residues. V lost 10 bases to trimming and J lost 4 bases, with 22 bases between them. The CDR3: CASAPGFNVADTQYF. DNA of the CDR3: TGTGCCTCAGCCCCAGGGTTCAATGTAGCAGATACGCAGTATTTT.

This chain uses TRBV10-3 with TRBJ2-3; a possible D gene is TRBD2 (7 bases). The V gene lost 9 bases and the J gene lost 3 bases, with 16 bases spanning the gap. This CDR3 has 14 amino acids. CDR1 ENHRY and CDR2 SYGVKD come from the germline V gene. CDR3 sequence reads: CAMRRGGMTDTQYF. In DNA form, the CDR3 reads TGTGCCATGCGTAGGGGGGGCATGACAGATACGCAGTATTTT.